One sample yielded the 18 T cell receptor beta chains listed below, sequenced in a study of T cell responses to AZD1222 COVID-19 vaccine (dated by TCRdb to the early 2020s). What the time point label conveys for this sample: about 28 days (+/-7) after the second vaccine dose. This sample's treatment or condition label indicates: meningococcal conjugate vaccine given as trial control. The method behind the library was the immunoSEQ multiplex PCR assay. What TCRdb holds here is the immuneACCESS table cut down to in-frame rearrangements. Part of the clones is not present; checked against another copy, under half of the missing clones reflect an unresolved V gene, and the others are unexplained. This sample is represented by roughly 190,000 clones; around nine tenths of them were singletons. Jointly, the top ten make up 3.6% of the sample. Sample: peripheral blood, taken 28 days after the second dose of the MenACWY control vaccine. The receptors come from an adult who received the MenACWY meningococcal vaccine as a control.

This rearrangement joins TRBV3-1 (or the pseudogene TRBV3-2) to TRBJ1-1, with D tentatively TRBD1 (6 bases). The CDR3 consists of 13 residues. Trimming left V 3 bases short and J 10 bases short, with 15 bases between. Germline V CDR1 and CDR2: LGHDT, YNNKEL (reference sequence). The CDR3 here is CASSQDVGAGAFF. The CDR3 bases are TGTGCCAGCAGCCAGGATGTGGGGGCAGGAGCTTTCTTT.

The rearrangement joins TRBV7-9 to TRBJ2-7; D might be TRBD1 (5 bases). The CDR3 is made up of 13 amino acids. Germline loops: CDR1 SEHNR, CDR2 FQNEAQ (reference sequence). Trimming shortened V by 4 bases and J by 5 bases, and 12 bases separated the two germline ends. CDR3 sequence: CASSSGLKDEQYF. CDR3 bases: TGTGCCAGCAGCTCAGGGCTGAAGGACGAGCAGTACTTC.

This sequence joins TRBV7-3 and TRBJ2-3; TRBD1 agrees at 9 bases. The CDR3 runs to 16 residues. Trimming cost V 3 bases and J 0 bases; bases outside gene matches: 4. The V gene's germline CDR1 is SGHTA and CDR2 FQGTGA. In DNA, the CDR3 is TGTGCCAGCAGCTTCACCGGGACAGGGAGCACAGATACGCAGTATTTT. It is translated as CASSFTGTGSTDTQYF.

V usage is TRBV24-1 and J usage is TRBJ2-2; D is possibly TRBD1 or TRBD2 (5 bases each). Germline assignment: CDR1 KGHDR and CDR2 SFDVKD. The V gene lost 6 bases and the J gene lost 4 bases, with 11 bases spanning the gap. The CDR3 is 14 amino acids. CDR3 in amino acids: CATSSGAGTGELFF. CDR3 nucleotides: TGTGCCACCAGTTCTGGGGCGGGCACCGGGGAGCTGTTTTTT.

The V gene is TRBV19, the J gene TRBJ1-2; no reliable D call. V dropped 10 bases and J dropped 7 bases, with 22 bases sitting between them. CDR1 is LNHDA and CDR2 is SQIVND in the germline V gene (reference sequence). This CDR3 comprises 14 residues. The CDR3 loop reads CATLPAVARSGYTF. DNA of the CDR3: TGTGCCACCCTACCCGCCGTTGCCCGGAGTGGCTACACCTTC.

In this sample, this clone turned up once. The chain uses TRBV27 and TRBJ2-6, with 7 bases lining up with TRBD1. V dropped 4 bases and J dropped 0; count of bases not matched to a gene: 9. There are 18 residues in the CDR3. Germline CDR1 is MNHEY and CDR2 is SMNVEV (reference sequence). The CDR3 sequence is CASSSTPGQLSGANVLTF. In DNA, the CDR3 is TGTGCCAGCAGTTCTACCCCGGGACAGCTCTCTGGGGCCAACGTCCTGACTTTC. The full variable domain, completed using reference TRBV27 and TRBJ2-6, is EAQVTQNPRYLITVTGKKLTVTCSQNMNHEYMSWYRQDPGLGLRQIYYSMNVEVTDKGDVPEGYKVSRKEKRNFPLILESPSPNQTSLYFCASSSTPGQLSGANVLTFGAGSRLTVL.

The V gene is TRBV18, the J gene TRBJ2-7, with TRBD1 matching 7 bases. V dropped 0 bases and J dropped 3; count of bases not matched to a gene: 2. The CDR3 length is 14 residues. Germline V CDR1 and CDR2: KGHSH, LQKENI. CDR3: CASSPPGQNYEQYF. DNA of the CDR3: TGTGCCAGCTCACCACCGGGACAGAACTACGAGCAGTACTTC.

The genes are TRBV5-4 and TRBJ2-7; a weak D match, TRBD2 (6 bases). From germline, CDR1 is SGHNT and CDR2 YYREEE (reference sequence). This CDR3 has 14 amino acids. Trimming shortened V by 5 bases and J by 2 bases, and 14 bases separated the two germline ends. CDR3 amino acids: CASRLAERTYEQYF. The CDR3 DNA follows: TGTGCCAGCAGATTAGCGGAGAGAACCTACGAGCAGTACTTC.

The chain combines TRBV7-9 with TRBJ2-1; D might be TRBD2 (6 bases). The CDR3 loop spans 14 amino acids. The V gene lost 5 bases and the J gene lost 7 bases, with 15 bases spanning the gap. CDR1 is SEHNR and CDR2 is FQNEAQ in the germline V gene (reference sequence). The CDR3 nucleotides read TGTGCCAGCAGCCCTCACTCCGGACTAAATGAGCAGTTCTTC. Its protein product is CASSPHSGLNEQFF.

The rearrangement joins TRBV6-2 or TRBV6-3 to TRBJ2-7; 7 bases match TRBD2. J lost 2 bases, V lost 2 bases, and 3 bases had no gene match. This CDR3 is 14 amino acids long. Germline V gives CDR1 MNHEY, CDR2 SVGEGT. CDR3 amino acids: CASSYGGSPYEQYF. The CDR3 DNA is TGTGCCAGCAGTTACGGCGGGAGCCCCTACGAGCAGTACTTC.

The V call is TRBV7-2, the J call TRBJ1-1; TRBD1 might be the D (5 bases). There are 15 residues in the CDR3. From germline, CDR1 is SGHTA and CDR2 FQGNSA. V was pared by 1 base and J by 8 bases, with 17 bases between. CDR3 residues: CASSLERSFRTEAFF. CDR3 coding DNA: TGTGCCAGCAGCTTAGAGCGAAGTTTTCGGACAGAAGCTTTCTTT. The variable domain in full, completed from reference TRBV7-2 and TRBJ1-1, reads GAGVSQSPSNKVTEKGKDVELRCDPISGHTALYWYRQSLGQGLEFLIYFQGNSAPDKSGLPSDRFSAERTGGSVSTLTIQRTQQEDSAVYLCASSLERSFRTEAFFGQGTRLTVV.

The rearrangement uses TRBV13 and TRBJ1-2; 10 bases are a match to TRBD1. Losses at the gene ends were 5 bases for V and 3 bases for J; bases not matched to a gene: 6. Germline V gives CDR1 PRHDT, CDR2 FYEKMQ (reference sequence). The CDR3 has 15 amino acids. CDR3 coding DNA: TGTGCCAGCAGCCCGTCCGGGACAGGGGACTATGGCTACACCTTC. Its translation is CASSPSGTGDYGYTF.

On this clone: Other DNA sequences in this specimen translate into the identical CDR3. The rearrangement joins TRBV29-1 to TRBJ2-1; D is undetermined. CDR1 is SQVTM, CDR2 ANQGSEA, per germline. This CDR3 is built from 13 residues. V was trimmed by 3 bases and J by 0 bases, leaving 6 bases between them. DNA of the CDR3: TGCAGCGTTGACAGGAGCTCCTACAATGAGCAGTTCTTC. It is translated as CSVDRSSYNEQFF.

The chain uses TRBV12-3 or TRBV12-4 and TRBJ1-2; D not resolved. V was trimmed by 2 bases and J by 7 bases, leaving 5 bases between them. The CDR3 length is 11 residues. The DNA for the CDR3 is TGTGCCAGCAGTTTACTCGGTGGCTACACCTTC. It encodes CASSLLGGYTF.

This rearrangement joins TRBV19 to TRBJ1-1; D possibly corresponds to TRBD1 (5 bases). Germline CDR1 is LNHDA and CDR2 is SQIVND (reference sequence). The CDR3 contains 14 residues. Trimming removed 7 bases from V and 5 bases from J, with 17 bases in between. The CDR3 loop is CASNSGGGWTEAFF. CDR3 bases: TGTGCCAGTAACTCGGGGGGTGGTTGGACTGAAGCTTTCTTT.

The V and J genes are TRBV5-4 and TRBJ1-2; tentative D call: TRBD1 (5 bases). V shed 4 bases and J shed 4 bases, with 11 bases lying between them. The germline gives CDR1 SGHNT, CDR2 YYREEE (reference sequence). The CDR3 covers 13 residues. CDR3 residues: CASSPRDRYGYTF. CDR3 in DNA: TGTGCCAGCAGCCCGCGGGACCGCTATGGCTACACCTTC.

This rearrangement joins TRBV27 to TRBJ2-1, with TRBD2 matching over 13 bases. V shed 3 bases and J 9 bases; nucleotides not matched to a gene: 8. Germline assignment: CDR1 MNHEY and CDR2 SMNVEV (reference sequence). CDR3 length equals 16 residues. Here the CDR3 DNA reads TGTGCCAGCAGTTTGGCCGGGACTAGCGGGGTAGTTGAGCAGTTCTTC. Translated: CASSLAGTSGVVEQFF.

The chain recombines TRBV27 with TRBJ2-3; 8 nucleotides match TRBD2. V lost 4 bases to trimming and J lost 5 bases; unmatched junction nucleotides: 14. Germline V lookup: CDR1 MNHEY, CDR2 SMNVEV (reference sequence). This CDR3 is 17 amino acids long. The CDR3 region is CASSSHDSGGLGDTQYF. DNA of the CDR3: TGTGCCAGCAGTTCCCACGATTCGGGAGGGCTGGGAGATACGCAGTATTTT.